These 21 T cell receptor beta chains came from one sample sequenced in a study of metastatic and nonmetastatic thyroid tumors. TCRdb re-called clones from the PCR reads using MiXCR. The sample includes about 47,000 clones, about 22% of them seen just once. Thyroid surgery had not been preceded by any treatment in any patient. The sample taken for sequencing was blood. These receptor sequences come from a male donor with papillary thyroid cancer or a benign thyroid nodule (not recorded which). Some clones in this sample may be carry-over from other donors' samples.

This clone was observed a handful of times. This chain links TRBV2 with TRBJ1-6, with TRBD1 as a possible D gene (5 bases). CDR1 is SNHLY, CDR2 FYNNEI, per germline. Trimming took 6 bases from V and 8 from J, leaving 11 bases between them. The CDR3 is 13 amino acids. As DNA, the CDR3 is TGTGCCAGCAGGGGTCAGGGTGATTCACCCCTCCACTTT. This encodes CASRGQGDSPLHF. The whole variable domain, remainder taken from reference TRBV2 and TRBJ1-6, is EPEVTQTPSHQVTQMGQEVILRCVPISNHLYFYWYRQILGQKVEFLVSFYNNEISEKSEIFDDQFSVERPDGSNFTLKIRSTKLEDSAMYFCASRGQGDSPLHFGNGTRLTVT.

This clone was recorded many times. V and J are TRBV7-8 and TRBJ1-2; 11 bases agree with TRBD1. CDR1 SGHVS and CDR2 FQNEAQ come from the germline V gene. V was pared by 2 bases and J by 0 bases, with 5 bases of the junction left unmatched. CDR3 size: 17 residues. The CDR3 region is CASSLFLGQGANYGYTF. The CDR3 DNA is TGTGCCAGCAGCTTATTTTTGGGACAGGGGGCTAACTATGGCTACACCTTC.

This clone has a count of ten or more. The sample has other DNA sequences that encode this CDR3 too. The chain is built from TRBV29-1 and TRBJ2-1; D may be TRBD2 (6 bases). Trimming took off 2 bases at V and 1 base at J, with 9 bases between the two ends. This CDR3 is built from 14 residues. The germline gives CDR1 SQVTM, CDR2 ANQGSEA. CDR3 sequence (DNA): TGCAGCGTTGAACTAGCGACATCCTACAATGAGCAGTTCTTC. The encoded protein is CSVELATSYNEQFF.

CDR3 amino acids: CASSLAARGYGYTF. The CDR3 region has the DNA TGTGCCAGCAGCTTAGCTGCACGGGGGTATGGCTACACCTTC. The chain employs TRBV11-2 and TRBJ1-2; possible D gene TRBD1, 5 bases. The CDR3 totals 14 residues. Germline lookup yields CDR1 SGHAT and CDR2 FQNNGV. The germline V and J ends were trimmed by 1 base and 5 bases, with 11 bases remaining between them.

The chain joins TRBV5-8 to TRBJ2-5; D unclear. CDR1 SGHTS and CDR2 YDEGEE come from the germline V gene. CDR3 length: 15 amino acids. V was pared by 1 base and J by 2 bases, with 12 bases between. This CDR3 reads CASSLTATQQETQYF. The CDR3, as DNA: TGTGCCAGCAGCTTGACTGCGACGCAACAAGAGACCCAGTACTTC.

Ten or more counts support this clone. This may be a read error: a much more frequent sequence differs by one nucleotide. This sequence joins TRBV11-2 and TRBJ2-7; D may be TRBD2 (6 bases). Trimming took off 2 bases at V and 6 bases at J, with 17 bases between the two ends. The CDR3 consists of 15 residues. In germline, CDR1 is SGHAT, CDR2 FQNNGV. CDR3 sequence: CASSLMVGGVGEQYF. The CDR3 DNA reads TGTGCCAGCAGCTTAATGGTGGGAGGCGTAGGCGAGCAGTACTTC.

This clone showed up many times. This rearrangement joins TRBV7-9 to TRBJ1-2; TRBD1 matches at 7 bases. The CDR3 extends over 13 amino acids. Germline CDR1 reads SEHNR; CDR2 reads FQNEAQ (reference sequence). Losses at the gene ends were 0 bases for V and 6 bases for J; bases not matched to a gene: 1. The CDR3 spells CASSLATGNGYTF. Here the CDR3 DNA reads TGTGCCAGCAGCTTAGCGACAGGGAATGGCTACACCTTC. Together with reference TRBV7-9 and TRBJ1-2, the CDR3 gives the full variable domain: DTGVSQNPRHKITKRGQNVTFRCDPISEHNRLYWYRQTLGQGPEFLTYFQNEAQLEKSRLLSDRFSAERPKGSFSTLEIQRTEQGDSAMYLCASSLATGNGYTFGSGTRLTVV.

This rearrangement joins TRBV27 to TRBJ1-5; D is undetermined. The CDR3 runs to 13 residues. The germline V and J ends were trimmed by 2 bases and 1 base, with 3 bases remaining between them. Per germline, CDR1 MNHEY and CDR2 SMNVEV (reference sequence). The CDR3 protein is CASSLRSNQPQHF. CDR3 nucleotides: TGTGCCAGCAGTTTAAGAAGCAATCAGCCCCAGCATTTT.

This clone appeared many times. CDR3 protein: CASSMGTGGDTQYF. Written as DNA, the CDR3 is TGTGCCAGTAGTATGGGGACAGGGGGGGATACGCAGTATTTT. The genes are TRBV19 and TRBJ2-3; 11 nucleotides agree with TRBD1. Germline CDR1 reads LNHDA; CDR2 reads SQIVND (reference sequence). V shed 3 bases, J shed 6 bases, and the junction held 2 bases outside the gene matches. CDR3 length equals 14 residues.

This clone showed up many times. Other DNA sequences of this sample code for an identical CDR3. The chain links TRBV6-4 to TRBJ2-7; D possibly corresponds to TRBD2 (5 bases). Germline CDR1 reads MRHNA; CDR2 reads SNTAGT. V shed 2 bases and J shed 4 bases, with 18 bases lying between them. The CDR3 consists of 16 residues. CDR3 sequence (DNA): TGTGCCAGCAGTGACGTACACGGGATTCTCTCTTACGAGCAGTACTTC. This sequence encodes CASSDVHGILSYEQYF.

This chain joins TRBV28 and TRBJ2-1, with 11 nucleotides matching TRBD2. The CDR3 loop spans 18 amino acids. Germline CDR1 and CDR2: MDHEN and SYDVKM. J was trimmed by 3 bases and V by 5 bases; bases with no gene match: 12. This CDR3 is CASSPAELAGDFYNEQFF. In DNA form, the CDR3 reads TGTGCCAGCAGTCCAGCGGAACTAGCGGGAGACTTCTACAATGAGCAGTTCTTC.

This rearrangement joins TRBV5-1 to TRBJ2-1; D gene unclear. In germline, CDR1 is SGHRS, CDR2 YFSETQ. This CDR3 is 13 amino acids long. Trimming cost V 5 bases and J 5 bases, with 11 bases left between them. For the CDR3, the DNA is TGCGCCAGCAGGAGTTTAACGAACAATGAGCAGTTCTTC. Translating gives CASRSLTNNEQFF.

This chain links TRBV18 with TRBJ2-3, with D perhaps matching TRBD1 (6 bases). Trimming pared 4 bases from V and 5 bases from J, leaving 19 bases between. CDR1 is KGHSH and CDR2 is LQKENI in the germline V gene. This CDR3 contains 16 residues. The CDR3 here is CASSLGQPGAEDTQYF. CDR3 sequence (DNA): TGTGCCAGCTCACTCGGACAGCCTGGGGCGGAAGATACGCAGTATTTT.

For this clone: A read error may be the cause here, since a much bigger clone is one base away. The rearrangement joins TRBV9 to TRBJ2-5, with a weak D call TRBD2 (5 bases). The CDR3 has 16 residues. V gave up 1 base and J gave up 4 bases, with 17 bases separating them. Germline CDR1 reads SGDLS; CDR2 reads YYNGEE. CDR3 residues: CASSVTPRAVRETQYF. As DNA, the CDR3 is TGTGCCAGCAGCGTAACCCCCCGAGCGGTCCGAGAGACCCAGTACTTC.

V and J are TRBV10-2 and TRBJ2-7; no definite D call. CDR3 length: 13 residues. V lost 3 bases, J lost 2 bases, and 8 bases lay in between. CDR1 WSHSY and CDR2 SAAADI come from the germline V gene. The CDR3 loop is CASSDGRTYEQYF. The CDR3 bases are TGCGCCAGCAGTGATGGCAGAACCTACGAGCAGTACTTC.

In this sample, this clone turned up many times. For the CDR3, the DNA is TGTGCCACCAGTACAAGACAGGGGATTTCGGATACGCAGTATTTT. It is translated as CATSTRQGISDTQYF. The rearrangement uses TRBV24-1 and TRBJ2-3; 8 bases match TRBD1. V lost 6 bases and J lost 6; bases outside the gene matches: 10. The CDR3 has 15 amino acids. Germline CDR1 reads KGHDR; CDR2 reads SFDVKD.

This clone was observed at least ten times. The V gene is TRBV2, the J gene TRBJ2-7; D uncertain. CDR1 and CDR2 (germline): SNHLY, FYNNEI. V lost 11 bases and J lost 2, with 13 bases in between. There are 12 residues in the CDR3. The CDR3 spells CAATKRTYEQYF. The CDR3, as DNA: TGTGCCGCTACAAAGAGAACCTACGAGCAGTACTTC.

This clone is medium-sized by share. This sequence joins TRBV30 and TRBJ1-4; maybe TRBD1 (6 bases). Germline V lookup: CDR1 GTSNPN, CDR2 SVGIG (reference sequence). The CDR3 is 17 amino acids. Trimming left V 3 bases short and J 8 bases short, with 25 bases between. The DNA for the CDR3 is TGTGCCTGGAGAGGACATCGGAGGGGGGGCTTTAGCGAAAAACTGTTTTTT. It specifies CAWRGHRRGGFSEKLFF.

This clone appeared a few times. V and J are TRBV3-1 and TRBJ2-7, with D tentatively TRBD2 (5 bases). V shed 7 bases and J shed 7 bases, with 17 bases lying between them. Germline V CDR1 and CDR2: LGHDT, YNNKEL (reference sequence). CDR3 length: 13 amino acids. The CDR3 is CASTRIETGEQYF. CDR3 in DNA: TGTGCCAGCACCCGAATAGAGACGGGAGAGCAGTACTTC.

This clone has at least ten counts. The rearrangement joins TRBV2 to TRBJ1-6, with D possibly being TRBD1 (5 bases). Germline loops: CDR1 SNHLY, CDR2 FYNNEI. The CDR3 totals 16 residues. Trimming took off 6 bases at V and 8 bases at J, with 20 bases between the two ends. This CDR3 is CASSLGAGSMHSPLHF. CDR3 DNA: TGTGCCAGCAGCCTAGGGGCAGGGAGTATGCATTCACCCCTCCACTTT. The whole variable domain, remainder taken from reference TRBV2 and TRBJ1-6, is EPEVTQTPSHQVTQMGQEVILRCVPISNHLYFYWYRQILGQKVEFLVSFYNNEISEKSEIFDDQFSVERPDGSNFTLKIRSTKLEDSAMYFCASSLGAGSMHSPLHFGNGTRLTVT.

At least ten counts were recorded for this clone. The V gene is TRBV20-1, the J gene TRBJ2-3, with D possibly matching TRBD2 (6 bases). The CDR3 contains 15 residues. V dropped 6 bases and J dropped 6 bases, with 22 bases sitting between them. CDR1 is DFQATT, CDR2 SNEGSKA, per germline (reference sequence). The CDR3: CSAPPGLGTPDTQYF. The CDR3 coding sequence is TGCAGTGCGCCTCCGGGACTTGGGACCCCTGATACGCAGTATTTT.